Presented here are 15 T cell receptor beta chains from one specimen sequenced in a study of T-cell memory formation after mild COVID-19. TCRdb itself ran the 5' RACE reads through MiXCR, one entry per CDR3 protein. The sample lists fewer than 700,000 distinct CDR3 sequences, roughly 20% seen once, with 8.4% in the top ten. Sample: PBMCs or a T cell subset sorted from them (not recorded which). Receptors originate from an adult woman who had mild COVID-19 (a few samples of this study predate the infection). Cell type and time point are not known.

V and J are TRBV7-9 and TRBJ1-5; D not resolved. Trimming removed 4 bases from V and 1 base from J, with 14 bases in between. Germline CDR1 is SEHNR and CDR2 is FQNEAQ (reference sequence). The length of the CDR3 is 16 residues. CDR3 DNA: TGTGCCAGCAGCTCCTGGTGGGAGGGAAGCAATCAGCCCCAGCATTTT. It translates to CASSSWWEGSNQPQHF.

The V call is TRBV5-1, the J call TRBJ1-6, with 8 positions matching TRBD1. The J segment lost 5 bases and the V segment lost 6 bases, leaving 7 bases of the junction unmatched. Germline V CDR1 and CDR2: SGHRS, YFSETQ. The CDR3 extends over 15 amino acids. The CDR3 here is CASTTWGQDNSPLHF. The CDR3 DNA reads TGCGCCAGCACCACCTGGGGACAGGATAATTCACCCCTCCACTTT.

The chain uses TRBV20-1 and TRBJ2-4; 8 bases align to TRBD1. This CDR3 spans 14 amino acids. V shed 5 bases and J 8 bases; nucleotides not matched to a gene: 11. Germline V CDR1 and CDR2: DFQATT, SNEGSKA (reference sequence). CDR3 sequence reads: CSAPRPGTGYIQYF. The CDR3 nucleotides are TGCAGTGCTCCCCGTCCCGGGACAGGTTACATTCAGTACTTC.

CDR3 nucleotide sequence: TGTGCCAGCAGCTTCTACTCCGGGGAACACAATGAGCAGTTCTTC. Translation gives CASSFYSGEHNEQFF. The chain joins TRBV11-2 to TRBJ2-1; tentative D call: TRBD2 (5 bases). This CDR3 contains 15 residues. The germline V gene encodes CDR1 SGHAT and CDR2 FQNNGV. Trimming stripped 3 bases from V and 5 bases from J, with 14 bases between.

The gene calls are TRBV12-3 or TRBV12-4 and TRBJ1-2, with TRBD1 identical over 7 bases. The trim removed 6 bases at V and 6 bases at J, leaving 7 bases unmatched. This CDR3 is 13 amino acids long. This CDR3 is CASRKGDSHGYTF. Written as DNA, the CDR3 is TGTGCCAGCAGGAAAGGGGACAGTCATGGCTACACCTTC.

The chain's CDR3 is CASGLAVASPQHF. Here the CDR3 DNA reads TGTGCTAGTGGTTTGGCTGTGGCGTCACCCCAGCATTTT. The chain carries TRBV12-5 and TRBJ1-5; no clear D gene. V lost 1 base and J lost 10, with 11 bases in between. This CDR3 has 13 residues. Looked up from germline, CDR1 is LGHNT and CDR2 is FRNRAP.

V gene TRBV7-8 combines with J gene TRBJ2-7; possibly TRBD1 for D (6 bases). The CDR3 is made up of 17 amino acids. V shed 3 bases and J shed 1 base, with 19 bases lying between them. Germline V gene lookup returns CDR1 SGHVS and CDR2 FQNEAQ. The CDR3 DNA reads TGTGCCAGCAGCTTGGTCAACACCGGGACAAAGTCCTACGAGCAGTACTTC. Residues: CASSLVNTGTKSYEQYF. Filled out from reference TRBV7-8 and TRBJ2-7, the complete variable domain reads GAGVSQSPRYKVAKRGQDVALRCDPISGHVSLFWYQQALGQGPEFLTYFQNEAQLDKSGLPSDRFFAERPEGSVSTLKIQRTQQEDSAVYLCASSLVNTGTKSYEQYFGPGTRLTVT.

The rearrangement links TRBV12-3 or TRBV12-4 to TRBJ1-1, with a tentative D call TRBD1 (5 bases). V lost 6 bases and J lost 4, with 9 bases in between. The CDR3 totals 12 residues. The CDR3 DNA follows: TGTGCCAGCAGCCGCCAGGGCACTGAAGCTTTCTTT. This codes for CASSRQGTEAFF.

A few counts support this clonotype. The chain carries TRBV27 and TRBJ2-1; a possible D gene is TRBD1 (5 bases). Germline-derived CDR1 and CDR2 are MNHEY and SMNVEV (reference sequence). With 8 bases removed from V and 4 bases from J, the gap between germline ends came to 18 bases. The CDR3 spans 15 residues. The CDR3 DNA reads as TGTGCCAGCTCCTTGGGCACGGACATATACAATGAGCAGTTCTTC. Its translation: CASSLGTDIYNEQFF.

This clonotype has just a few counts. The rearrangement uses TRBV12-3 or TRBV12-4 and TRBJ2-2; D remains ambiguous. The CDR3 runs to 15 residues. Trimming cost V 11 bases and J 1 base, with 17 bases left between them. This CDR3 reads CADRSARMNTGELFF. CDR3 DNA: TGTGCCGACCGGTCAGCCCGAATGAACACCGGGGAGCTGTTTTTT.

In this sample, this clonotype turned up a few times. The chain has TRBV7-2 and TRBJ2-6, with D possibly called TRBD1 or TRBD2 (6 bases each). CDR3 length equals 16 residues. Germline CDR1 reads SGHTA; CDR2 reads FQGNSA. With 5 bases removed from V and 4 bases from J, the gap between germline ends came to 15 bases. The CDR3 nucleotides are TGTGCCAGCAGCCATAGGGGGGCCCAAGGGGCCAACGTCCTGACTTTC. Translated: CASSHRGAQGANVLTF. Variable domain in full (rest from reference TRBV7-2 and TRBJ2-6): GAGVSQSPSNKVTEKGKDVELRCDPISGHTALYWYRQSLGQGLEFLIYFQGNSAPDKSGLPSDRFSAERTGGSVSTLTIQRTQQEDSAVYLCASSHRGAQGANVLTFGAGSRLTVL.

The sample holds a few counts of this clonotype. This sequence joins TRBV7-6 and TRBJ2-1; 8 bases fit TRBD2. In germline, CDR1 is SGHVS, CDR2 FNYEAQ. The trim removed 1 base at V and 1 base at J, leaving 3 bases unmatched. The length of the CDR3 is 16 residues. The chain's CDR3 is CASSLGIAGSYNEQFF. The CDR3 region has the DNA TGTGCCAGCAGCTTAGGTATAGCGGGGTCCTACAATGAGCAGTTCTTC.

There are a few counts of this clonotype. The V and J genes are TRBV6-6 and TRBJ2-3; no clear D gene. Looked up from germline, CDR1 is MNHNY and CDR2 is SVGAGI (reference sequence). The CDR3 sequence is 15 residues long. Trimming shortened V by 11 bases and J by 0 bases, and 18 bases separated the two germline ends. CDR3 in DNA: TGTGCCGCCAAAGTGACACAAACTAGCACAGATACGCAGTATTTT. This translates into CAAKVTQTSTDTQYF.

This clonotype was counted a few times. J is TRBJ2-1 and V is TRBV4-3; 14 bases agree with TRBD2. J gave up 10 bases and V 0 bases, and 11 bases lay outside the gene matches. Germline V gene lookup returns CDR1 LGHNA and CDR2 YSLEER. This CDR3 spans 18 amino acids. The CDR3: CASSQDSDGTSGSSEQFF. The DNA for the CDR3 is TGCGCCAGCAGCCAAGATAGTGATGGGACTAGCGGGAGTTCGGAGCAGTTCTTC.

The chain is built from TRBV29-1 and TRBJ2-1; 12 nucleotides line up with TRBD2. The trim removed 6 bases at V and 3 bases at J, leaving 3 bases unmatched. The CDR3 totals 14 residues. The germline CDR1 and CDR2 sequences are SQVTM and ANQGSEA. The CDR3 sequence is CSVAGLAGYNEQFF. The CDR3 nucleotides read TGCAGCGTGGCGGGACTAGCGGGCTACAATGAGCAGTTCTTC.